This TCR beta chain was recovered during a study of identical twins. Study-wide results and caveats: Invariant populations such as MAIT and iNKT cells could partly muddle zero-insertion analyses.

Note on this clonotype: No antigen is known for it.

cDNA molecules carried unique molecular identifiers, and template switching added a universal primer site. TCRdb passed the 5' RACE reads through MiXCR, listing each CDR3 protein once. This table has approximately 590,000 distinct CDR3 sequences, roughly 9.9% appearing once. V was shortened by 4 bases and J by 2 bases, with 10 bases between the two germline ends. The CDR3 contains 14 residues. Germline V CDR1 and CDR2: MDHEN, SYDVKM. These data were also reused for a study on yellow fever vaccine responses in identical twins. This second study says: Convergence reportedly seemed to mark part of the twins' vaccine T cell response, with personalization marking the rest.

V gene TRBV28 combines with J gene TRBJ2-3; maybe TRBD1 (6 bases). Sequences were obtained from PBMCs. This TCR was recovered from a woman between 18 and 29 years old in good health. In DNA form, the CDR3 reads TGTGCCAGCAGTTCAGGGGCCCACACAGATACGCAGTATTTT. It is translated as CASSSGAHTDTQYF.